At least ten counts were recorded for the clone carrying this TCR beta chain. The antigen is not known. The data are from a study of Graves' ophthalmopathy and Graves' hyperthyroidism. About the study: Blood was drawn at initial diagnosis, before any treatment. Findings and caveats of the study: Clonotypes were expanded in thyroid at above 0.001 frequency, and most also appeared in blood.

Amplification from RNA transcripts yielded the TCR beta CDR3 regions. Second-round multiplex PCR came after first-round RT-PCR with HTBI primers. TCRdb passed the multiplex PCR reads through MiXCR, listing each CDR3 protein once. The top ten clones hold about 12% of a sample with 300,000 to 350,000 distinct CDR3 sequences, 15% to 20% of them seen once. In donors with ophthalmopathy, activity was moderate-to-severe, with CAS ≥3, NOSPECS ≥4 and duration under 3 months. PBMCs were isolated by Ficoll-Paque density gradient centrifugation, using roughly 10 ml of fresh peripheral blood as the starting material. The CDR3 consists of 15 residues. With V trimmed by 4 bases and J by 2 bases, 6 bases remained unmatched. Germline lookup yields CDR1 LGHNA and CDR2 YNFKEQ.

This receptor was taken from an adult man with Graves' ophthalmopathy. Sample: peripheral blood. The gene calls are TRBV4-2 and TRBJ2-7; 9 bases are a match to TRBD2. This chain's CDR3 is CASSPTSGRAYEQYF. For the CDR3, the DNA is TGTGCCAGCAGCCCGACTAGCGGAAGAGCCTACGAGCAGTACTTC.